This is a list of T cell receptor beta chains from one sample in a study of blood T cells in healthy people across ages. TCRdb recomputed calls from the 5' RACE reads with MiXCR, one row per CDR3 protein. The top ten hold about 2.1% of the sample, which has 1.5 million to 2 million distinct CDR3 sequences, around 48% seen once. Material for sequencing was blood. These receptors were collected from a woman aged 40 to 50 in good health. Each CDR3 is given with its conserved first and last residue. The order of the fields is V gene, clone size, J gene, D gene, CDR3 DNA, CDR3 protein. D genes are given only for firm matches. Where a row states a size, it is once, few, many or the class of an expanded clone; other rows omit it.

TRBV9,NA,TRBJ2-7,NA,TGTGCCAGCAGCGTAGCAAAGCTCTCCTACGAGCAGTACTTC,CASSVAKLSYEQYF
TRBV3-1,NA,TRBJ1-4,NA,TGTGCCAGCAGCCAAGATAGGAGGGTGGCTAATGAAAAACTGTTTTTT,CASSQDRRVANEKLFF
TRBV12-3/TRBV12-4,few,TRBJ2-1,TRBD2,TGTGCCACCACGACTAGCGGGGGCCGTTACAATGAGCAGTTCTTC,CATTTSGGRYNEQFF
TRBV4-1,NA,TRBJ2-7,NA,TGCGCCAGCAGCCAAGATCGGACATCCAATTTCTACGAGCAGTACTTC,CASSQDRTSNFYEQYF
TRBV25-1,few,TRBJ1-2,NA,TGTGCCAGCAGTGAAGTCGCAGACTATGGCTACACCTTC,CASSEVADYGYTF
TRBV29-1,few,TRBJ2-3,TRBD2,TGCAGCTCCCGGAGTAGCGGGGGGACAGATACGCAGTATTTT,CSSRSSGGTDTQYF
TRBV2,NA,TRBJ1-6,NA,TGTGCCAGCACAGGGATTTCACCCCTCCACTTT,CASTGISPLHF
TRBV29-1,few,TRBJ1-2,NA,TGCAGCGTTGAAGACACAGTGACTTTCTATGGCTACACCTTC,CSVEDTVTFYGYTF
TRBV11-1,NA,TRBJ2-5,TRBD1,TGTGCCAGCAGCATCCGGGACAGGAACCAAGAGACCCAGTACTTC,CASSIRDRNQETQYF
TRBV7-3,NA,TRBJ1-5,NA,TGTGCCAGCAGCCGGGACGGTAGAAGTCAGCCCCAGCATTTT,CASSRDGRSQPQHF
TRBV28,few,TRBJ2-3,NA,TGTGCCAGTAACCGGCTGTCCGGAGATACGCAGTATTTT,CASNRLSGDTQYF
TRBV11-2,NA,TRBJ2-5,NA,TGTGCCAGCAGCTTAGTGGTAAACGTCCGGGAGACCCAGTACTTC,CASSLVVNVRETQYF